These T cell receptor beta chains were read from a single sample in a study of T cells in localized non-small cell lung cancer. Produced via immunoSEQ multiplex PCR; TCRdb's table is partial and in-frame only. Among some 20,000 clones listed, roughly nine tenths were seen once. The sample in question was peripheral blood, obtained before any cancer treatment. Source of these receptors: a woman between 35 and 70 years old with stage I lung adenocarcinoma. The CDR3 runs from the conserved cysteine through the conserved F or W. Each record gives: clone size, J gene, V gene, D gene, CDR3 length, CDR3 DNA, CDR3 protein. A D gene is named only where the DNA matches it firmly. Expanded clones get a size class; other rows say once, few or many, or leave the size out.

>NA|TRBJ1-1|TRBV10-3|NA|15
TGTGCCATCAGTGAAGGGTTGGGAAGGGACACTGAAGCTTTCTTT
CAISEGLGRDTEAFF
>NA|TRBJ1-2|TRBV19|NA|17
TGTGCCAGTAGTGGAGGCTTCCGGGGGCCCTTTAACTATGGCTACACCTTC
CASSGGFRGPFNYGYTF
>NA|TRBJ2-1|TRBV30|TRBD2|13
TGTGCCTGGCGACTAGCGGGGGGTTATGAGCAGTTCTTC
CAWRLAGGYEQFF
>once|TRBJ1-3|TRBV6-6|NA|15
TGTGCCAGCAGTTACTCGGGACAACCAGGAAACACCATATATTTT
CASSYSGQPGNTIYF
>NA|TRBJ1-1|TRBV28|NA|13
TGTGCCAGCAGTTTTTCGGCAGGGACTGAAGCTTTCTTT
CASSFSAGTEAFF
>NA|TRBJ2-5|TRBV27|TRBD2|15
TGTGCCAGCAGTTTAAGGGGGCGGGAGGGGGCGACCCAGTACTTC
CASSLRGREGATQYF
>NA|TRBJ2-1|TRBV29-1|NA|13
TGCAGCGTTGCGGGCCAGGATTACAATGAGCAGTTCTTC
CSVAGQDYNEQFF
>NA|TRBJ1-1|TRBV6-5|NA|12
TGTGCCAGCAGTAAAAACGGATTCGAAGCTTTCTTT
CASSKNGFEAFF
>once|TRBJ1-2|TRBV6-5|TRBD1|14
TGTGCCAGCAGCTCCTCGGACAGGGTCCAGGGCTACACCTTC
CASSSSDRVQGYTF
>NA|TRBJ1-3|TRBV6-5|NA|13
TGTGCCAGCAACCGTGAGGGGGGAAACACCATATATTTT
CASNREGGNTIYF
>NA|TRBJ2-7|TRBV5-1|NA|12
TGCGCCAGCAGTACAGCGACCTACGAGCAGTACTTC
CASSTATYEQYF
>NA|TRBJ2-7|TRBV28|NA|14
TGTGCCAGCAGTTCGGACGGTGGTGTCTACGAGCAGTACTTC
CASSSDGGVYEQYF
>NA|TRBJ2-1|TRBV29-1|TRBD2|12
TGCAGCGTTGGGGGGGGATACAATGAGCAGTTCTTC
CSVGGGYNEQFF
>NA|TRBJ1-3|TRBV7-6|NA|14
TGTGCCAGCAGCGCCGGGAACTCTGGAAACACCATATATTTT
CASSAGNSGNTIYF
>NA|TRBJ1-4|TRBV10-3|NA|12
TGTGCCATCAGTTTTTCTAATGAAAAACTGTTTTTT
CAISFSNEKLFF
>NA|TRBJ1-2|TRBV28|NA|13
TGTGCCAGCAGTTTAGCGGGGTCCTATGGCTACACCTTC
CASSLAGSYGYTF
>NA|TRBJ2-3|TRBV6-5|NA|14
TGTGCCAGCAGTATTAGCGGAACCACAGATACGCAGTATTTT
CASSISGTTDTQYF
>NA|TRBJ1-2|TRBV28|NA|17
TGTGCCAGCAGGCGCAACCGGGACACCGCCGGGTTTTATGGCTACACCTTC
CASRRNRDTAGFYGYTF
>NA|TRBJ2-1|TRBV5-1|TRBD1|14
TGCGCCAGCAGCGGCGGACAGGGGAGCAATGAGCAGTTCTTC
CASSGGQGSNEQFF
>once|TRBJ1-1|TRBV7-3|NA|13
TGTGCCAGCAGCTCTGGACAGAACACTGAAGCTTTCTTT
CASSSGQNTEAFF
>once|TRBJ1-4|TRBV2|NA|14
TGTGCCAGCAGTTATGACAGAAAGAATGAAAAACTGTTTTTT
CASSYDRKNEKLFF
>NA|TRBJ2-3|TRBV9|NA|12
TGTGCCAGCAGCGTAGTCCTAGATACGCAGTATTTT
CASSVVLDTQYF
>NA|TRBJ2-3|TRBV29-1|NA|15
TGCAGCGTTTTATTAGGAAGCTCTAGCACAGATACGCAGTATTTT
CSVLLGSSSTDTQYF
>NA|TRBJ1-1|TRBV6-6|NA|13
TGTGCCAGCGCACATTCCCAGGGAACTGAAGCTTTCTTT
CASAHSQGTEAFF
>NA|TRBJ1-6|TRBV4-1|NA|17
TGCGCCAGCAGCCTAAACAGGGTAGGGCCGCAGAATTCACCCCTCCACTTT
CASSLNRVGPQNSPLHF
>NA|TRBJ2-7|TRBV18|NA|13
TGTGCCAGCTCACCTGGCGGGGGCCCCGAGCAGTACTTC
CASSPGGGPEQYF
>NA|TRBJ2-6|TRBV27|NA|15
TGTGCCAGCAGTCCCCGTCGGGCTGGGGCCAACGTCCTGACTTTC
CASSPRRAGANVLTF
>NA|TRBJ2-2|TRBV18|NA|12
TGTGCCAGCTCACCTCAACAGGGGGAGCTGTTTTTT
CASSPQQGELFF
>NA|TRBJ2-4|TRBV2|NA|14
TGTGCCAGCCGTGAGGGGCAGGGGGGAAACATTCAGTACTTC
CASREGQGGNIQYF
>NA|TRBJ1-6|TRBV28|TRBD1|16
TGTGCCAGCAGTTTAATGGGACAGGGCCCTAATTCACCCCTCCACTTT
CASSLMGQGPNSPLHF
>NA|TRBJ1-2|TRBV6-1|NA|14
TGTGCCAGCAGTGAATTCCACAGGGTGGGTGGCTACACCTTC
CASSEFHRVGGYTF
>NA|TRBJ1-3|TRBV6-5|NA|15
TGTGCCAGCAGTTATGGAGCGACCTCTGGAAACACCATATATTTT
CASSYGATSGNTIYF
>NA|TRBJ2-5|TRBV7-3|TRBD2|15
TGTGCCAGCAGCCTAACTAGCGGGGGCGGAGAGACCCAGTACTTC
CASSLTSGGGETQYF
>NA|TRBJ2-3|TRBV5-6|NA|12
TGTGCCAGCAGCTCCTTAGCAGATACGCAGTATTTT
CASSSLADTQYF
>NA|TRBJ2-1|TRBV7-9|NA|12
TGTGCCAGCAGTAGAGACGCGGATGAGCAGTTCTTC
CASSRDADEQFF
>NA|TRBJ2-7|TRBV19|TRBD2|16
TGTGCCAGTAGTATTAGCGGGACGGAGTACTCCTACGAGCAGTACTTC
CASSISGTEYSYEQYF
>once|TRBJ2-1|TRBV5-1|TRBD1|15
TGCGCCAGCAGGTTCCAGGGGGAAACCTACAATGAGCAGTTCTTC
CASRFQGETYNEQFF
>NA|TRBJ1-4|TRBV2|TRBD1|16
TGTGCCAGCAGGAAGGGGGACAGGGGTAAAGGTGAAAAACTGTTTTTT
CASRKGDRGKGEKLFF
>NA|TRBJ2-7|TRBV5-1|TRBD1|15
TGCGCCAGCAGCTTGGCCGTGGGACAGAACTACGAGCAGTACTTC
CASSLAVGQNYEQYF
>NA|TRBJ2-7|TRBV27|TRBD2|14
TGTGCCAGCACGGGGGGGGGTCGATCCTACGAGCAGTACTTC
CASTGGGRSYEQYF
>NA|TRBJ1-5|TRBV7-6|NA|13
TGTGCCAGCAGCTTGGGAGGGTTGCAGCCCCAGCATTTT
CASSLGGLQPQHF
>NA|TRBJ1-2|TRBV28|NA|12
TGTGCCAGCCGGACGGGGAACTATGGCTACACCTTC
CASRTGNYGYTF
>NA|TRBJ2-5|TRBV5-5|NA|16
TGTGCCAGCAGCTCGCCAACTGGGACAATCCAAGAGACCCAGTACTTC
CASSSPTGTIQETQYF
>NA|TRBJ1-4|TRBV27|NA|16
TGTGCCAGCAGTTTATCGGTGGACGGCACTAATGAAAAACTGTTTTTT
CASSLSVDGTNEKLFF
>NA|TRBJ1-1|TRBV7-2|NA|13
TGTGCCAGCAGCTTAACAACCAACACTGAAGCTTTCTTT
CASSLTTNTEAFF
>NA|TRBJ2-5|TRBV4-1|TRBD1|14
TGCGCCAGCAGCCACGACAGGGTGCAAGAGACCCAGTACTTC
CASSHDRVQETQYF
>NA|TRBJ1-1|TRBV18|TRBD1|15
TGTGCCAGCTCACCGGGACAGGGATCTGACACTGAAGCTTTCTTT
CASSPGQGSDTEAFF
>NA|TRBJ1-3|TRBV9|TRBD1|15
TGTGCCAGCAGCGCCCAGACAGGGGCGGTGGACACCATATATTTT
CASSAQTGAVDTIYF
>NA|TRBJ1-3|TRBV4-1|NA|16
TGCGCCAGCAGCCAGTATGACAGCGACTCTGGAAACACCATATATTTT
CASSQYDSDSGNTIYF
>NA|TRBJ2-7|TRBV14|TRBD2|14
TGTGCCAGCAGACGAAGCGGGAGGTCCTACGAGCAGTACTTC
CASRRSGRSYEQYF
>NA|TRBJ2-5|TRBV7-8|NA|14
TGTGCCAGCAGCTTATCGGCGGGGGCGGAGACCCAGTACTTC
CASSLSAGAETQYF
>NA|TRBJ2-7|TRBV2|NA|11
TGTGCCAGCGGGACCGCCTACGAGCAGTACTTC
CASGTAYEQYF
>NA|TRBJ2-1|TRBV15|NA|14
TGTGCCACTCAGGGTCATCTGACCTACAATGAGCAGTTCTTC
CATQGHLTYNEQFF
>NA|TRBJ1-1|TRBV6-1|NA|13
TGTGCCAGCAAGTTGGGGGTACTTACCGAAGCTTTCTTT
CASKLGVLTEAFF
>NA|TRBJ2-3|TRBV6-1|NA|15
TGTGCCAGCAGTGACGAACAGGATGTCACAGATACGCAGTATTTT
CASSDEQDVTDTQYF